This TCR beta chain comes out of a study of blood T cell repertoires in COVID-19. Measured with immunoSEQ multiplex PCR; TCRdb has only the in-frame clones, and not every one. The sample holds 110,000 to 150,000 clones, 82% seen once. There are a few counts of this clone. The germline V gene has CDR1 LNHDA and CDR2 SQIVND (reference sequence). This CDR3 has 13 residues. V was pared by 3 bases and J by 9 bases, with 12 bases between. Input material: peripheral blood. V gene TRBV19 combines with J gene TRBJ1-5; D call uncertain. This receptor was identified in an elderly woman with acute or convalescent COVID-19. The CDR3 bases are TGTGCCAGTAGTATCTCCAATTTTAGGCCCCAGCATTTT. It codes for CASSISNFRPQHF.